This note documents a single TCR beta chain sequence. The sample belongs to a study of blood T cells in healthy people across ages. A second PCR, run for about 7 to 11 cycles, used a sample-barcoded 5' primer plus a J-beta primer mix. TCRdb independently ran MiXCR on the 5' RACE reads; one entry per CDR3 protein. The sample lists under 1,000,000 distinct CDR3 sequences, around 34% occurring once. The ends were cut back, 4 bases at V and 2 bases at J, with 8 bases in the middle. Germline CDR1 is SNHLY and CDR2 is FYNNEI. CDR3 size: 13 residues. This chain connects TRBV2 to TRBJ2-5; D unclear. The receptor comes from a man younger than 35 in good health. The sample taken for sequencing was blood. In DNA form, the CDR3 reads TGTGCCAGCAGTGTCCTGACACAAGAGACCCAGTACTTC. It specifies CASSVLTQETQYF.